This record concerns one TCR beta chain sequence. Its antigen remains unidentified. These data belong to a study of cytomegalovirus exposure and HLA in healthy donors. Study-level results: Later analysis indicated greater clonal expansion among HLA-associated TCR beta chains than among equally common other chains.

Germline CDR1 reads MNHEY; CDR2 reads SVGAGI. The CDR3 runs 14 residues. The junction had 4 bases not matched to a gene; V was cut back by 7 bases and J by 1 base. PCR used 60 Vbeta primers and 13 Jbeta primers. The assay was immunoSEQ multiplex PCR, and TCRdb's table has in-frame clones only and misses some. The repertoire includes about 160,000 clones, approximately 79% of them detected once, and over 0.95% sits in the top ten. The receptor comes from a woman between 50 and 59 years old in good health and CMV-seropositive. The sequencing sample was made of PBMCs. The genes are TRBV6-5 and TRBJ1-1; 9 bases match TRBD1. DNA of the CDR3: TGTGCCAGCACTCCGGACAGGGGGAACACTGAAGCTTTCTTT. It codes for CASTPDRGNTEAFF.